This TCR beta chain comes out of a study of cytomegalovirus exposure and HLA in healthy donors (TCRdb year 2017). Some background on the complete study: According to a later analysis, the approximately 120 validation repertoires were produced on the same platform as the 700 or so repertoires of the first cohort. The study aimed to test whether signatures of past pathogen exposure could be identified by cataloging public T cell receptors. Along with the roughly 670-subject first cohort, a separate validation cohort of about 110 different subjects was used. To predict cytomegalovirus infection status, the study brought together high-throughput TCR immunosequencing, statistical association of individual TCRs with disease status, and machine learning. Study-level results and caveats: The authors suggested that the approach could potentially be extended to other disease states and immunological phenotypes. The study gave a list of roughly 150 TCR beta chains associated with cytomegalovirus. Of the cluster scores, about 94% were above 0 in a later analysis, which found that TCRs clustered in the first cohort also tended to co-occur in the 95 to 150 validation repertoires. In both the original and validation cohorts, the classifier was reported to diagnose cytomegalovirus status with high specificity and sensitivity. All 120 or so repertoires were used to score co-occurrence in the validation cohort in a later analysis, because that analysis had no HLA typing for the cohort. Across donors, most TCR sequences were observed very rarely, whereas some public TCRs were present in many individuals. In vitro tests confirmed that a few of the cytomegalovirus-associated TCR beta chains recognize cytomegalovirus antigens.

With regard to this clone: Its antigen remains unidentified. Qualities for individual bases were not recorded, and no much larger clone is one base off.

Separate from the roughly 650-subject first cohort, the validation cohort of around 130 subjects was the group to which the donors belonged. Libraries were built with the immunoSEQ multiplex PCR assay. Under the source paper's analysis protocol: A statistical classification framework was built to diagnose cytomegalovirus status from the catalog of TCR beta chain sequences. Sourced from immuneACCESS, this table was stored by TCRdb with only in-frame sequences that have V and J called. A share of the clones is absent; for the studies checked, an unresolved V gene accounts for under half, and the remainder has no known explanation. The DNA was the basis for D and trimming; V, J and clone size are from that table. The sample has approximately 120,000 clones on record, 75% to 90% of them singletons. 1.1% of the sample lies in the top ten. From its cysteine to its phenylalanine, the CDR3 spans 14 amino acids. The CDR3 DNA has 42 bases and is translated from base 1. V loses 5 bases at its end and J loses 2 bases; junction bases beyond the gene matches: 4. CDR1 and CDR2 are drawn from the germline V gene (reference sequence): LNHDA, SQIVND.

Input material: PBMCs. The TCR comes from a woman between 18 and 29 years old in good health and CMV-seronegative. The chain couples TRBV19 to TRBJ1-1, and TRBD1 aligns with 8 junction nucleotides. The CDR3 in this case is CASSFRGPNTEAFF. The DNA is TGTGCCAGTAGTTTCAGGGGGCCCAACACTGAAGCTTTCTTT.